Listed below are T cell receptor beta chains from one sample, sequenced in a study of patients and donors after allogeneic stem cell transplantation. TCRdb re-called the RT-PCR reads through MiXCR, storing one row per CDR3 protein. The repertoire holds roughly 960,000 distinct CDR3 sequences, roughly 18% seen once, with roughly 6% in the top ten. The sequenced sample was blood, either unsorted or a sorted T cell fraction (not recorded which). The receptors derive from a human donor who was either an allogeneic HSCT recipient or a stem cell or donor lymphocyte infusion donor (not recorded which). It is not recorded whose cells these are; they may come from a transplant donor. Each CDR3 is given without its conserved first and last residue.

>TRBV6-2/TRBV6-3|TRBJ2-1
ASSYLGTSGGPYNEQF
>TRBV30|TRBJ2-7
AWSLGLAVY
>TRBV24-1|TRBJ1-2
ATSDPSGTGLGYT
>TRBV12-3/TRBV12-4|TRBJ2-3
ASVFGTNTDTQY
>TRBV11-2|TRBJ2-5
ASSSGLAGMETQY
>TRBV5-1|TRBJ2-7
ASSFYRGPPGDEQY
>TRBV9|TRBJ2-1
ASDGGDYNEQF
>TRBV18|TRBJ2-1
ASSRLAGDIYNEQF
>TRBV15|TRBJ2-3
ATSVGVGTDTQY
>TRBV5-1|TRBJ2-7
ASNQGPSYEQY
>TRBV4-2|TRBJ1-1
ASSQEAVLNTEAF
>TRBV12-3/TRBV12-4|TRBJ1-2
ASSAGTGGSYGYT
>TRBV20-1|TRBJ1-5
SASGYRQPQH
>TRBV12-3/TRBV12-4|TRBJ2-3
ASRMEGGDTDTQY
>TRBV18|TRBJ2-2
ASSLNRGVNTGELF
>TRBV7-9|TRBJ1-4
ASSLMGNGATNEKLF
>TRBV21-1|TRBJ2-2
ASSTREYVGELF
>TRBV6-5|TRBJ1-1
ASGSRNTEAF
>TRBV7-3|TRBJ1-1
ASSLKSGATEAF
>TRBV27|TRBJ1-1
ASNTDRGEAF
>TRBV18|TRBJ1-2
ASSPGDRGYT
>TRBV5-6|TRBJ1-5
ASSQLVGNQPQH
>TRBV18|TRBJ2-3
ASSPLRSTDTQY
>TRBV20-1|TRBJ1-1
SARDGAQPEAF
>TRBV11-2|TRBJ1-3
ASSLNETPRQGSGNTIY
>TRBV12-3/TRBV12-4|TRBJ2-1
ASTSLAGHNEQF
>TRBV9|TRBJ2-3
ASSALAGVLTDTQY
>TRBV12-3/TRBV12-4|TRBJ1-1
ASSSRGGTGVTEAF
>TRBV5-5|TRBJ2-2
ASSSTGAGELF
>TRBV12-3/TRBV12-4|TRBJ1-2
ASSPWGGLGLTNYGYT
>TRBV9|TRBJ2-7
ASSPQGGGGYEQY
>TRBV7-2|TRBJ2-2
ASSLGQTITGELF
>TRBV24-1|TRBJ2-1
ATSDDSYNEQF
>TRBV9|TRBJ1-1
ASSVAWRTEAF
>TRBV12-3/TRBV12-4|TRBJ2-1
ASSFGLAALQEQF
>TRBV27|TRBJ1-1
ASSWQLNTEAF
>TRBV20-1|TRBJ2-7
SAREGFGAGDSYEQY
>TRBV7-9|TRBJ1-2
ATTGGKEDGYT
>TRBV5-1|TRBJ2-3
ASSQSQTDTQY
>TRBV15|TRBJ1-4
ATSRRVFGGKLF
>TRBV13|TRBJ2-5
ASSRKTGGYSETQY
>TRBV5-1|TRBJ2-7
ASSLVLTSGYYEQY
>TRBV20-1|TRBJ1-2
SARDSQRRGRNYGYT
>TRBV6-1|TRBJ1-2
ASTQKVEGTRGYT
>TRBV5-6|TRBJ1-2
ASLPSVGAINYGYT
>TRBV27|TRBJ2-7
ASRLRYEQY
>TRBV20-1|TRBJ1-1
SARDHTLNTEAF
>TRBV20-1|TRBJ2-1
SPWTTTNEQF
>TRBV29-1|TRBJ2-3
SVGGFSGGVTDTQY
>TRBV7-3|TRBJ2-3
ASRSRKGTDTQY
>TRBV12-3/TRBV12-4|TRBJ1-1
ATAGGNTEAF
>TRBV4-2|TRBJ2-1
ASSQEGAESEEF
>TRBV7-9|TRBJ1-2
ASSRSTGANYGYT